This TCR beta chain stems from a study of beta chain features in type 1 diabetes. Across the study: All samples combined gave under 110,000,000 sorted cells for examination.

CDR1 DFQATT and CDR2 SNEGSKA come from the germline V gene (reference sequence). V was shortened by 3 bases and J by 3 bases, with 5 bases between the two germline ends. The CDR3 consists of 11 residues. Expressed TCRB transcripts were sequenced after all isolated RNA was converted to cDNA. Generated by immunoSEQ multiplex PCR, the TCRdb table keeps only in-frame clones and is missing some. Counted here are about 340,000 clones, around 8.5% occurring once; the ten biggest clones make up about 1%. This clone was observed a few times. Its matching antigen is unknown. The sample carries other DNA sequences with the same CDR3. Whole-study results and caveats: It was not settled here whether HLA type affects TCRB rearrangement. VDJ junctions from patients with type 1 diabetes contained fewer insertions and more deletions. TCRB CDR3s were moderately but significantly shorter in Type 1 diabetes patients in all four CD4+ subsets. Patients and controls would share equally any PCR tilt toward shorter templates.

The sequence was obtained from a man aged 30 to 39 with type 1 diabetes. Material for sequencing was central memory CD4+ T cells from blood. This chain joins TRBV20-1 and TRBJ2-5, with a weak D call TRBD2 (5 bases). The CDR3 sequence: CSASGEETQYF. As DNA, the CDR3 is TGCAGTGCTAGCGGGGAAGAGACCCAGTACTTC.